This note documents a single T cell receptor (beta chain) sequence. Original analysis: Amplification with reference gene primers provided the estimates of nucleated cell counts. Some clones are missing from TCRdb's copy, which holds only in-frame ones; the method was immunoSEQ multiplex PCR. V, J and clone size are those of that table, while D and trimming were read from the DNA. The sample shows 250,000 to 350,000 clones, about nine tenths of them seen only once. V shed 0 bases and J shed 1 base, with 11 bases lying between them. The CDR3 totals 16 residues. Germline V gene lookup returns CDR1 SGHDT and CDR2 YYEEEE. The data stem from a study of blood T cell repertoires in COVID-19.

The chain is built from TRBV5-6 and TRBJ1-3; possible D gene TRBD1, 5 bases. The sequencing sample was made of peripheral blood. The clonotype comes from a woman in her twenties or thirties who had recovered from COVID-19. The DNA for the CDR3 is TGTGCCAGCAGCTTGGGGGGCAGGGCATCTGGAAACACCATATATTTT. Translating gives CASSLGGRASGNTIYF.